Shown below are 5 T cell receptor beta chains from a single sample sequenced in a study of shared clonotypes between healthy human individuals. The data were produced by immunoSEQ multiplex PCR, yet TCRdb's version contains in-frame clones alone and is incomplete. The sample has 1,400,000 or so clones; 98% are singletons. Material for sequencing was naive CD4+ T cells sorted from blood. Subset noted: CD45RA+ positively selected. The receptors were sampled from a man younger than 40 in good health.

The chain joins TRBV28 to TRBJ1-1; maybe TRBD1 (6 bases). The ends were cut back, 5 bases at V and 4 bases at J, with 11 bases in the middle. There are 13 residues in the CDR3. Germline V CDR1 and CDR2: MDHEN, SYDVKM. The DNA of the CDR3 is TGTGCCAGCAGTCTTGGACAGCCCACTGAAGCTTTCTTT. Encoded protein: CASSLGQPTEAFF.

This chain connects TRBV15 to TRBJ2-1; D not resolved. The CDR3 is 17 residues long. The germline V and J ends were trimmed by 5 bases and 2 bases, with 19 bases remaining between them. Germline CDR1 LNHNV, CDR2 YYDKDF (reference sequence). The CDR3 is CATSPPSLTAAYNEQFF. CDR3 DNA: TGTGCCACCAGCCCGCCCTCGCTGACGGCCGCCTACAATGAGCAGTTCTTC. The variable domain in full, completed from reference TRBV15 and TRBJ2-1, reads DAMVIQNPRYQVTQFGKPVTLSCSQTLNHNVMYWYQQKSSQAPKLLFHYYDKDFNNEADTPDNFQSRRPNTSFCFLDIRSPGLGDTAMYLCATSPPSLTAAYNEQFFGPGTRLTVL.

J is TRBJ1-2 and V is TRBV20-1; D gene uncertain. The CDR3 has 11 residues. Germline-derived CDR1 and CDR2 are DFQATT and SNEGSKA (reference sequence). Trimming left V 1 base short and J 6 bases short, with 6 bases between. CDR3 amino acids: CSARGKNGYTF. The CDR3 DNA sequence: TGCAGTGCTAGAGGGAAGAATGGCTACACCTTC.

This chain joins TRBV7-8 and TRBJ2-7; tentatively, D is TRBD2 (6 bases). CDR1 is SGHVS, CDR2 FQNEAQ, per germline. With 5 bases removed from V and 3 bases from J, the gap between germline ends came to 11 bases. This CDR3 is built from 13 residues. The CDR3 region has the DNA TGTGCCAGCAGCCCCCGACTAGACTACGAGCAGTACTTC. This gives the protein CASSPRLDYEQYF.

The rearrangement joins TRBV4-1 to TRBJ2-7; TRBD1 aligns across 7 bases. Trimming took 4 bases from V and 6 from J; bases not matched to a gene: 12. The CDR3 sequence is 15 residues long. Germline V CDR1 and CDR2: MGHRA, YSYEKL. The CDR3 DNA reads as TGCGCCAGCAGCCGAGAAGACAGGGCTGGCTCCGAGCAGTACTTC. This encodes CASSREDRAGSEQYF.